This TCR beta chain was identified during a study of Graves' ophthalmopathy and Graves' hyperthyroidism. Study conclusions and caveats: Blood also contained most of the expanded thyroid clonotypes above 0.001 frequency. Discrimination between ophthalmopathy and stable hyperthyroidism by a 13-signature model showed roughly 88% sensitivity and 70% to 82% specificity.

Scientists amplified the TCR beta CDR3 regions from RNA transcripts. HTBI-primed RT-PCR formed the first round, and a multiplex PCR formed the second. MiXCR was run by TCRdb on the multiplex PCR reads, yielding one entry per CDR3 protein. This sample has some 1.1 million distinct CDR3 sequences, with about 40% found just once. J lost 2 bases, V lost 8 bases, and 8 bases had no gene match. Germline V gene sequence: CDR1 MNHNY, CDR2 SVGAGI (reference sequence). This CDR3 region has 14 residues. Other autoimmune diseases, uncontrolled infections, pregnancy and lactation each led to patient exclusion. Details on this clonotype: Its cognate antigen is unknown.

The V call is TRBV6-6, the J call TRBJ2-7, with TRBD1 identical over 8 bases. The receptor was isolated from an adult man with Graves' hyperthyroidism. The specimen sequenced was peripheral blood or thyroid tissue (not recorded which). In DNA form, the CDR3 reads TGTGCCAGCGGAACCTTGGACAGGGCCTACGAGCAGTACTTC. This translates into CASGTLDRAYEQYF.